Sequencing of this T cell receptor beta chain was carried out in a study of PD-L1 blockade in urothelial cancer. Study-level background: Specimens of blood held a median count of 141,255 T cells.

TCRdb's table, derived via immunoSEQ multiplex PCR, lists solely in-frame clones and lacks some. The data show approximately 51,000 clones, approximately 86% seen once. This clone was seen once. Its antigen is currently unknown. Study-wide results and caveats: More expansion of tumor-associated blood clones, seen at 3 weeks, marked durable-benefit patients.

This CDR3 region has 16 residues. V lost 5 bases to trimming and J lost 4 bases; unmatched junction nucleotides: 10. The germline V gene encodes CDR1 SGHTA and CDR2 FQGNSA. The chain recombines TRBV7-2 with TRBJ2-1; 8 nucleotides match TRBD1. The receptor comes from a man aged 55-75 years with urothelial cancer. The material was PBMCs, obtained around atezolizumab (anti-PD-L1) treatment. CDR3 in DNA: TGTGCCAGCAGCACCCCGACAGGGGTGGGGTACAATGAGCAGTTCTTC. Its protein product is CASSTPTGVGYNEQFF.